Listed below are T cell receptor beta chains from one sample, sequenced in a study of follicular helper T cells after annual influenza vaccination. This table comes from immunoSEQ multiplex PCR, and its TCRdb copy is limited to in-frame clones, with some not included. This table has approximately 8,500 clones, roughly 80% appearing once. The sequenced sample was CXCR5+ CD38- circulating T follicular helper cells from blood, obtained 7 days after influenza vaccination. The receptor source for this set is an adult who received the influenza vaccine. The CDR3 runs from the conserved cysteine through the conserved F or W. A D gene is named only where the DNA matches it firmly. Only part of the rows carry a size: once, few, many, or a class if the clone is expanded.

V gene	clone size	J gene	D gene	CDR3 protein	CDR3 DNA
TRBV7-2	once	TRBJ2-7	TRBD1	CASSIAGTGVNYEQYF	TGTGCCAGCAGCATAGCCGGGACAGGGGTAAATTACGAGCAGTACTTC
TRBV29-1	.	TRBJ1-2	.	CSVEVRGANYGYTF	TGCAGCGTTGAAGTGAGAGGGGCCAACTATGGCTACACCTTC
TRBV7-2	.	TRBJ1-2	.	CASSSNAGAYGYTF	TGTGCCAGCAGCTCGAACGCGGGGGCGTATGGCTACACCTTC
TRBV18	.	TRBJ1-5	.	CASSPGRNQPQHF	TGTGCCAGCTCACCGGGCAGGAATCAGCCCCAGCATTTT
TRBV19	.	TRBJ2-2	.	CASKRDPGPGELFF	TGTGCCAGCAAACGGGACCCCGGACCCGGGGAGCTGTTTTTT
TRBV18	.	TRBJ1-6	.	CASSPDGLHSPLHF	TGTGCCAGCTCACCAGACGGACTACATTCACCCCTCCACTTT
TRBV15	.	TRBJ2-1	TRBD2	CATSRDSPRTSGGAGQFF	TGTGCCACCAGCAGAGATTCCCCGCGTACTAGCGGGGGGGCCGGGCAGTTCTTC
TRBV19	once	TRBJ2-1	.	CASSIGGGWSANEQFF	TGTGCCAGTAGTATCGGTGGGGGCTGGTCTGCCAATGAGCAGTTCTTC
TRBV2	.	TRBJ1-2	TRBD1	CASSEGQGESGYTF	TGTGCCAGCAGTGAAGGACAGGGGGAAAGTGGCTACACCTTC
TRBV25-1	.	TRBJ1-4	.	CASSGNRNLNEKLFF	TGTGCCAGCAGTGGGAACAGGAACCTTAATGAAAAACTGTTTTTT
TRBV6-5	.	TRBJ1-2	TRBD1	CASSTQQGALKGYTF	TGTGCCAGCAGTACGCAACAGGGGGCCCTGAAAGGCTACACCTTC
TRBV5-4	.	TRBJ2-5	.	CASSSTGVQETQYF	TGTGCCAGCAGCTCAACGGGGGTACAAGAGACCCAGTACTTC
TRBV6-6	once	TRBJ1-1	.	CASSHGQLNTEAFF	TGTGCCAGCAGCCACGGGCAGTTGAACACTGAAGCTTTCTTT
TRBV7-2	.	TRBJ2-5	.	CASSLQGPQYF	TGTGCCAGCAGCTTACAGGGGCCCCAGTACTTC
TRBV2	.	TRBJ2-4	.	CASSNRQLAKNIQYF	TGTGCCAGCAGCAACAGACAGTTAGCCAAAAACATTCAGTACTTC
TRBV5-1	.	TRBJ1-2	TRBD1	CASSFGRTGGLDYGYTF	TGCGCCAGCAGCTTTGGACGGACAGGGGGGTTAGACTATGGCTACACCTTC
TRBV19	.	TRBJ2-3	.	CASSILLARTGADTQYF	TGTGCCAGTAGTATCCTCCTCGCCCGGACGGGCGCAGATACGCAGTATTTT
TRBV7-2	.	TRBJ1-5	.	CASSPPGSGGNQPQHF	TGTGCCAGCAGCCCTCCGGGGAGCGGAGGCAATCAGCCCCAGCATTTT
TRBV25-1	.	TRBJ2-7	.	CASSETGSSYEQYF	TGTGCCAGCAGTGAGACGGGAAGCTCCTACGAGCAGTACTTC
TRBV14	few	TRBJ1-6	.	CASSQTNNSPLHF	TGTGCCAGCAGCCAAACTAATAATTCACCCCTCCACTTT
TRBV28	.	TRBJ2-4	TRBD1	CASSLGTGIAKNIQYF	TGTGCCAGCAGTTTAGGGACAGGGATTGCCAAAAACATTCAGTACTTC
TRBV19	.	TRBJ2-7	.	CASSIKPRGSYEQYF	TGTGCCAGTAGTATAAAGCCTAGAGGCTCCTACGAGCAGTACTTC
TRBV28	.	TRBJ1-6	.	CAILEAGRLNSPLHF	TGTGCCATCCTCGAAGCAGGCAGGTTAAATTCACCCCTCCACTTT
TRBV7-2	.	TRBJ1-5	.	CASSLRGGGNQPQHF	TGTGCCAGCAGCTTGAGGGGAGGTGGCAATCAGCCCCAGCATTTT
TRBV19	.	TRBJ1-1	TRBD1	CASSAGTEAEAFF	TGTGCCAGTAGTGCCGGGACAGAGGCTGAAGCTTTCTTT
TRBV11-2	.	TRBJ1-6	.	CASSLAGAGIGSPLHF	TGTGCCAGCAGCTTAGCTGGGGCAGGTATAGGTTCACCCCTCCACTTT
TRBV5-1	once	TRBJ2-5	.	CASSPGWDSQETQYF	TGCGCCAGCAGCCCCGGCTGGGACTCCCAAGAGACCCAGTACTTC
TRBV2	.	TRBJ2-2	.	CASSTGTPLSGELFF	TGTGCCAGCAGCACGGGGACTCCGCTTTCCGGGGAGCTGTTTTTT
TRBV28	.	TRBJ2-3	.	CASSSEARTDTQYF	TGTGCCAGCAGTTCCGAGGCTCGCACAGATACGCAGTATTTT
TRBV18	.	TRBJ2-1	.	CASSRWDEQFF	TGTGCCAGCTCCAGATGGGATGAGCAGTTCTTC
TRBV5-1	few	TRBJ1-1	.	CASSLEEGGGTEAFF	TGCGCCAGCAGCTTGGAAGAGGGAGGCGGCACTGAAGCTTTCTTT
TRBV5-1	.	TRBJ2-1	.	CASSLGRRSNEQFF	TGCGCCAGCAGCTTGGGACGGAGATCCAATGAGCAGTTCTTC
TRBV6-5	.	TRBJ2-7	TRBD1	CASSYKDRDYEQYF	TGTGCCAGCAGTTACAAGGACAGGGACTACGAGCAGTACTTC
TRBV7-2	.	TRBJ1-1	TRBD1	CASREGQGRMKTEAFF	TGTGCCAGCAGGGAAGGACAGGGGAGGATGAAGACTGAAGCTTTCTTT
TRBV7-8	.	TRBJ2-3	.	CASSFQPGRTDTQYF	TGTGCCAGCAGCTTTCAGCCGGGTCGCACAGATACGCAGTATTTT
TRBV6-5	.	TRBJ2-7	TRBD1	CASRPHRGPEYEQYF	TGTGCCAGCAGACCTCACAGGGGCCCCGAGTACGAGCAGTACTTC
TRBV5-1	.	TRBJ2-3	TRBD2	CASSRFGGDLSTDTQYF	TGCGCCAGCAGCCGATTTGGGGGGGACCTTAGCACAGATACGCAGTATTTT
TRBV28	few	TRBJ1-6	TRBD1	CASSGRQGVLAPLHF	TGTGCCAGCAGTGGGAGACAGGGGGTATTGGCACCCCTCCACTTT
TRBV7-9	.	TRBJ1-1	.	CASSSNKRGTNTEAFF	TGTGCCAGCAGCTCAAATAAGCGGGGAACGAACACTGAAGCTTTCTTT
TRBV5-6	.	TRBJ1-2	.	CASSLASGLYGYTF	TGTGCCAGCAGCTTGGCTTCAGGGCTCTATGGCTACACCTTC
TRBV7-2	few	TRBJ2-7	.	CASSLAGGYEQYF	TGTGCCAGCAGCTTAGCGGGAGGCTACGAGCAGTACTTC
TRBV14	.	TRBJ2-7	.	CASSRHHEQYF	TGTGCCAGCAGCCGTCACCACGAGCAGTACTTC
TRBV5-1	once	TRBJ2-2	.	CASSGQTVSSSGELFF	TGCGCCAGCAGCGGACAGACAGTTTCCTCTTCCGGGGAGCTGTTTTTT
TRBV6-1	.	TRBJ2-2	.	CASIPAVNTGELFF	TGTGCCAGCATTCCGGCAGTGAACACCGGGGAGCTGTTTTTT
TRBV28	once	TRBJ2-4	TRBD1	CASTDRAKNIQYF	TGTGCCAGCACGGACAGGGCCAAAAACATTCAGTACTTC
TRBV7-3	.	TRBJ2-1	TRBD2	CASSSSGGPYNEQFF	TGTGCCAGCAGCTCATCGGGGGGGCCTTACAATGAGCAGTTCTTC
TRBV5-1	few	TRBJ2-7	.	CASSASMGSYEQYF	TGCGCCAGCAGCGCCTCTATGGGGTCCTACGAGCAGTACTTC